The clone carrying this T cell receptor beta chain was counted only a few times. Germline CDR1 and CDR2: MNHEY and SVGAGI. V trimming: 4 bases; J trimming: 4 bases; junction bases outside the gene matches: 8. This CDR3 has 15 residues. This record belongs to a study of blood T cell repertoires in COVID-19. About the research overall: Sources were T cells, B-cell-depleted T cells, or PBMCs; the material itself was cDNA or gDNA.

Profiling relied on immunoSEQ multiplex PCR, and the TCRdb table lists in-frame clones only, not all of them. This table has over 150,000 clones, over 75% appearing once. The sequence derives from a man aged 60 to 69 with COVID-19, enrolled during active disease. V gene TRBV6-5 combines with J gene TRBJ2-7; 9 bases match TRBD2. Sequenced: peripheral blood. In DNA form, the CDR3 reads TGTGCCAGCAGTTCAACCGCTAGCGGGAAGTACGAGCAGTACTTC. Protein sequence: CASSSTASGKYEQYF.